The 20 T cell receptor beta chains presented below share a single source sample, sequenced in a study of PD-1 blockade in classical Hodgkin lymphoma. This sample's time point: cycle 4 day 1 (C4D1), after five to seven weeks of nivolumab. In every patient, relapse followed autologous stem cell transplantation, while exposure to brentuximab vedotin differed. Some clones are missing from TCRdb's copy, which holds only in-frame ones; the method was immunoSEQ multiplex PCR. The data show 100,000 to 120,000 clones, roughly 89% seen once. Sequenced material: peripheral blood mononuclear cells (PBMCs), taken before the fourth cycle of nivolumab. The origin of the receptors is a human donor with classical Hodgkin lymphoma.

The chain is built from TRBV11-2 and TRBJ1-1; no reliable D call. This CDR3 has 13 residues. V lost 2 bases to trimming and J lost 1 base, with 5 bases between them. From germline, CDR1 is SGHAT and CDR2 FQNNGV. CDR3 DNA: TGTGCCAGCAGCTTAACCGAGAACACTGAAGCTTTCTTT. This codes for CASSLTENTEAFF.

The chain links TRBV15 to TRBJ2-1; TRBD2 might be the D (6 bases). Per the germline V gene, CDR1 is LNHNV and CDR2 is YYDKDF (reference sequence). CDR3 length equals 12 residues. Between the trimmed V and J ends, which lost 4 bases and 10 bases, there was a span of 11 bases. The CDR3 reads CATSTPREEQFF. CDR3 nucleotide sequence: TGTGCCACCAGCACCCCCCGGGAGGAGCAGTTCTTC.

This clone was detected only once. DNA of the CDR3: TGTGCCAGCAGCCCACGGTCCCAAGAGACCCAGTACTTC. Protein: CASSPRSQETQYF. The V call is TRBV9, the J call TRBJ2-5, with no clear D. V was shortened by 4 bases and J by 1 base, with 8 bases between the two germline ends. Germline V gives CDR1 SGDLS, CDR2 YYNGEE. The CDR3 length is 13 residues.

V gene TRBV19 combines with J gene TRBJ1-2; 9 bases are a match to TRBD1. V was clipped by 10 bases and J by 0 bases; unmatched bases: 12. This CDR3 is 16 amino acids long. CDR1 is LNHDA and CDR2 is SQIVND in the germline V gene (reference sequence). The CDR3 is CATRPGTGPSNYGYTF. The CDR3 bases are TGTGCCACCCGACCCGGGACAGGGCCATCTAACTATGGCTACACCTTC.

The V and J genes are TRBV6-1 and TRBJ1-5; no clear D. Germline V CDR1 and CDR2: MNHNS, SASEGT. The length of the CDR3 is 15 residues. V lost 6 bases and J 5 bases, leaving 17 bases between the germline ends. CDR3 residues: CASSIGRNQDQPQHF. CDR3 DNA sequence: TGTGCCAGCAGCATAGGACGGAATCAGGATCAGCCCCAGCATTTT.

The DNA for the CDR3 is TGCGCCAGCAGCTTGGTATCGTCTGCCCTTGGGGTAGATACGCAGTATTTT. It translates to CASSLVSSALGVDTQYF. The rearrangement joins TRBV5-1 to TRBJ2-3; D is uncertain. The CDR3 runs 17 residues. Between the trimmed V and J ends, which lost 0 bases and 5 bases, there was a span of 19 bases. Germline V gene data show CDR1 as SGHRS and CDR2 as YFSETQ.

This sequence joins TRBV2 and TRBJ1-1; 10 nucleotides line up with TRBD1. This CDR3 comprises 13 residues. The junction had 9 bases not matched to a gene; V was cut back by 7 bases and J by 10 bases. Germline V gene lookup returns CDR1 SNHLY and CDR2 FYNNEI. CDR3 sequence (DNA): TGTGCCAGCATGCCGGGACAGGGGTTTACAGCTTTCTTT. Its protein product is CASMPGQGFTAFF.

This chain links TRBV18 with TRBJ2-1, with D maybe TRBD2 (6 bases). The V and J ends lost 2 bases and 15 bases respectively, with 20 bases between them. This CDR3 contains 14 residues. The germline V gene has CDR1 KGHSH and CDR2 LQKENI. Here the CDR3 DNA reads TGTGCCAGCTCACCAGCAAGAATGGAGGGAGTCCGGTTCTTC. Protein product: CASSPARMEGVRFF.

The chain carries TRBV5-5 and TRBJ1-2; D perhaps matches TRBD1 (6 bases). Trimming left V 6 bases short and J 6 bases short, with 15 bases between. In germline, CDR1 is SGHKS, CDR2 YYEKEE (reference sequence). This CDR3 is built from 13 residues. The CDR3 here is CASTLRRQDGYTF. The CDR3 coding sequence is TGTGCCAGCACCCTCCGCCGACAGGATGGCTACACCTTC.

The chain has TRBV6-6 and TRBJ2-7; D is possibly TRBD2 (6 bases). Trimming shortened V by 4 bases and J by 2 bases, and 9 bases separated the two germline ends. From germline, CDR1 is MNHNY and CDR2 SVGAGI (reference sequence). The CDR3 length is 13 residues. CDR3: CASSFGTPYEQYF. The DNA of the CDR3 is TGTGCCAGCAGTTTCGGGACTCCCTACGAGCAGTACTTC.

Only a few counts were recorded for this clone. This chain joins TRBV7-2 and TRBJ1-5; D is unclear. Germline CDR1 and CDR2: SGHTA and FQGNSA. Trimming shortened V by 2 bases and J by 6 bases, and 8 bases separated the two germline ends. The length of the CDR3 is 13 residues. CDR3 loop: CASSLWSSQPQHF. CDR3 DNA: TGTGCCAGCAGCTTATGGTCTAGTCAGCCCCAGCATTTT.

V gene TRBV7-2 combines with J gene TRBJ1-2; TRBD1 agrees at 9 bases. Germline V gene sequence: CDR1 SGHTA, CDR2 FQGNSA. The CDR3 is 17 residues long. V lost 5 bases, J lost 4 bases, and 14 bases stayed unmatched. CDR3 sequence reads: CASSPWDPGQGSYGYTF. CDR3 coding DNA: TGTGCCAGCAGCCCCTGGGACCCGGGACAGGGTTCCTATGGCTACACCTTC. Filled out from reference TRBV7-2 and TRBJ1-2, the complete variable domain reads GAGVSQSPSNKVTEKGKDVELRCDPISGHTALYWYRQSLGQGLEFLIYFQGNSAPDKSGLPSDRFSAERTGGSVSTLTIQRTQQEDSAVYLCASSPWDPGQGSYGYTFGSGTRLTVV.

The rearrangement uses TRBV27 and TRBJ2-7; 8 positions match TRBD1. Germline-derived CDR1 and CDR2 are MNHEY and SMNVEV (reference sequence). This CDR3 has 13 residues. Germline trimming cut 6 bases from V and 4 bases from J; bases unmatched to any gene: 5. This chain's CDR3 is CASSLRQGYEQYF. The CDR3 region has the DNA TGTGCCAGCAGCTTGAGACAGGGGTACGAGCAGTACTTC.

The genes are TRBV6-5 and TRBJ1-1; no reliable D call. CDR1 MNHEY and CDR2 SVGAGI come from the germline V gene. The CDR3 runs to 14 residues. V dropped 2 bases and J dropped 4 bases, with 11 bases sitting between them. The CDR3 here is CASSYRGIGTEAFF. CDR3 DNA sequence: TGTGCCAGCAGTTACCGCGGCATAGGCACTGAAGCTTTCTTT.

Here the CDR3 reads CASSQGAAEAFF. In DNA form, the CDR3 reads TGCGCCAGTTCTCAGGGGGCGGCTGAAGCTTTCTTT. This rearrangement joins TRBV10-1 to TRBJ1-1, with TRBD1 matching over 8 bases. Germline values: CDR1 WNHNN, CDR2 SYGVQD (reference sequence). The CDR3 sequence is 12 residues long. V lost 9 bases, J lost 6 bases, and 6 bases stayed unmatched.

This chain joins TRBV29-1 and TRBJ2-1, with 7 positions matching TRBD2. The CDR3 runs to 15 residues. V was pared by 5 bases and J by 3 bases, with 10 bases of the junction left unmatched. Looked up from germline, CDR1 is SQVTM and CDR2 is ANQGSEA. The DNA of the CDR3 is TGCAGCGTTTATTCAATTGGGACTAACTACAATGAGCAGTTCTTC. Its protein product is CSVYSIGTNYNEQFF.

Ten or more counts support this clone. This sequence joins TRBV4-3 and TRBJ2-1; perhaps TRBD1 as D (5 bases). Between the trimmed V and J ends, which lost 0 bases and 7 bases, there was a span of 16 bases. There are 16 residues in the CDR3. Germline V gene data show CDR1 as LGHNA and CDR2 as YSLEER. DNA of the CDR3: TGCGCCAGCAGCCAAGATAGCCAGGGTCTCGGGAATGAGCAGTTCTTC. This gives the protein CASSQDSQGLGNEQFF.

The genes are TRBV4-3 and TRBJ2-5; 8 nucleotides line up with TRBD1. The CDR3 extends over 15 amino acids. J was trimmed by 1 base and V by 4 bases; bases with no gene match: 5. CDR1 is LGHNA, CDR2 YSLEER, per germline. CDR3 protein: CASSLSDRVQETQYF. In DNA form, the CDR3 reads TGCGCCAGCAGCCTTTCGGACAGGGTCCAAGAGACCCAGTACTTC.

This chain's CDR3 is CAWADRGYSNQPQHF. CDR3 nucleotide sequence: TGTGCCTGGGCTGACCGCGGATATAGCAATCAGCCCCAGCATTTT. The chain uses TRBV30 and TRBJ1-5, with D hard to call. The CDR3 sequence is 15 residues long. V lost 5 bases to trimming and J lost 0 bases, with 14 bases between them. Looked up from germline, CDR1 is GTSNPN and CDR2 is SVGIG (reference sequence).

The chain combines TRBV27 with TRBJ2-1, with a weak D call TRBD1 (6 bases). V shed 5 bases and J shed 10 bases, with 12 bases lying between them. The CDR3 runs to 12 residues. CDR1 MNHEY and CDR2 SMNVEV come from the germline V gene (reference sequence). The CDR3 is CASSLLQGEQFF. CDR3 coding DNA: TGTGCCAGCAGTCTGCTACAGGGCGAGCAGTTCTTC.